This T cell receptor beta chain derives from a study of T cells after yellow fever vaccination (dated by TCRdb to between 2017 and 2020). About the full investigation: The SMART-Seq v4 Ultra Low Input RNA kit was used to prepare libraries from fractions with low cell numbers. Bulk TCR alpha and beta repertoires were sequenced longitudinally to track T-cell clones before and after primary and booster YFV17D yellow fever vaccination. The cohort comprised two healthy male donors, one aged 18 to 29 and one aged 30 to 40 years. Bulk PBMC replicates and cell subsets were isolated from blood drawn at multiple timepoints before and after both primary and secondary immunization. Summary of the overall study and its limitations: Because abundant contaminating clonotypes from the bulk population could be contained in FACS-sorted repertoires, computational filtering was required. A small share of clonotypes occurred in both CD4 and CD8 compartments, likely arising from convergent recombination. Because the study included only a couple of donors, the extent to which the findings can be generalized is limited. The secondary T-cell response was weaker than the primary response but faster, peaking on day 5 instead of day 15. After the booster, most of the clones that had expanded following primary vaccination were detected again (just under 97% of CD4 and around 90% of CD8), which suggests that memory was broadly maintained.

Spanning cysteine to phenylalanine, the CDR3 consists of 15 amino acids. The sequence is cut down to CDR3 DNA, 45 bases in frame from base 1. CDR1 and CDR2 (LGHDT, YNNKEL) derive from the germline V gene (reference sequence). V has 4 bases trimmed and J has 4 bases trimmed; junction bases matching no gene number 6. With respect to this clonotype: The clone's antigen remains unknown. Per-nucleotide qualities are absent, and no much larger clonotype sits a single base away.

Synthesis of TCR cDNA relied on 5'RACE template switching, a step that introduced a universal primer site along with unique molecular identifiers. Priming of cDNA synthesis was performed from both the TCR alpha and TCR beta constant segments. Library amplification involved two PCR steps, and the second step added sample barcodes and sequencing adapters. Libraries were sequenced on Illumina HiSeq 2500 (2x100 bp) or NovaSeq (2x150 bp). From the authors' description of their analysis: Reads were demultiplexed and collapsed into UMI consensus sequences with MIGEC, and V(D)J alignment was performed with MiXCR. Clonotypes responding to the vaccine were identified with edgeR on replicate PBMC samples, with the criteria of FDR below 0.01 and a log2 fold change above 5 up to day 15. Each bulk clonotype received a CD4 or CD8 identity based on whether the sequenced CD4 or CD8 repertoire contained that clonotype at higher abundance. TCRdb trimmed public reads at Q25 via fastp, called clones via MiXCR and kept in-frame beta chains. CDR3 protein sequences are deduplicated, and each keeps its most common genes and DNA. These V and J calls are TCRdb output, not the study's own analysis. The sample has around 120,000 distinct CDR3 sequences on record, more than 5.5% of them singletons. The ten largest clones add up to approximately 2.7% of the sample.

The treatment or condition label of this sample denotes: live attenuated yellow fever vaccine strain. PBMCs were isolated from peripheral blood using a standard Ficoll-Paque protocol. Dynabeads CD4 and CD8 positive selection kits were used to isolate CD4 and CD8 T-cell fractions. TriZol was used to extract RNA from bulk PBMCs, from CD4 and CD8 fractions, and from dextramer-positive and dextramer-negative fractions. Specimen: CD4+ T cells sorted from PBMCs, collected about 41 days after the first yellow fever vaccination. Here the chain combines TRBV3-1 and TRBJ2-1; TRBD1 aligns with 8 central bases. This receptor was identified in a man aged 18 to 30 who received the YFV17D yellow fever vaccine. The DNA sequence is given as TGTGCCAGCAGCCCCGGGACAGGAGATTACAATGAGCAGTTCTTC. It encodes CASSPGTGDYNEQFF.